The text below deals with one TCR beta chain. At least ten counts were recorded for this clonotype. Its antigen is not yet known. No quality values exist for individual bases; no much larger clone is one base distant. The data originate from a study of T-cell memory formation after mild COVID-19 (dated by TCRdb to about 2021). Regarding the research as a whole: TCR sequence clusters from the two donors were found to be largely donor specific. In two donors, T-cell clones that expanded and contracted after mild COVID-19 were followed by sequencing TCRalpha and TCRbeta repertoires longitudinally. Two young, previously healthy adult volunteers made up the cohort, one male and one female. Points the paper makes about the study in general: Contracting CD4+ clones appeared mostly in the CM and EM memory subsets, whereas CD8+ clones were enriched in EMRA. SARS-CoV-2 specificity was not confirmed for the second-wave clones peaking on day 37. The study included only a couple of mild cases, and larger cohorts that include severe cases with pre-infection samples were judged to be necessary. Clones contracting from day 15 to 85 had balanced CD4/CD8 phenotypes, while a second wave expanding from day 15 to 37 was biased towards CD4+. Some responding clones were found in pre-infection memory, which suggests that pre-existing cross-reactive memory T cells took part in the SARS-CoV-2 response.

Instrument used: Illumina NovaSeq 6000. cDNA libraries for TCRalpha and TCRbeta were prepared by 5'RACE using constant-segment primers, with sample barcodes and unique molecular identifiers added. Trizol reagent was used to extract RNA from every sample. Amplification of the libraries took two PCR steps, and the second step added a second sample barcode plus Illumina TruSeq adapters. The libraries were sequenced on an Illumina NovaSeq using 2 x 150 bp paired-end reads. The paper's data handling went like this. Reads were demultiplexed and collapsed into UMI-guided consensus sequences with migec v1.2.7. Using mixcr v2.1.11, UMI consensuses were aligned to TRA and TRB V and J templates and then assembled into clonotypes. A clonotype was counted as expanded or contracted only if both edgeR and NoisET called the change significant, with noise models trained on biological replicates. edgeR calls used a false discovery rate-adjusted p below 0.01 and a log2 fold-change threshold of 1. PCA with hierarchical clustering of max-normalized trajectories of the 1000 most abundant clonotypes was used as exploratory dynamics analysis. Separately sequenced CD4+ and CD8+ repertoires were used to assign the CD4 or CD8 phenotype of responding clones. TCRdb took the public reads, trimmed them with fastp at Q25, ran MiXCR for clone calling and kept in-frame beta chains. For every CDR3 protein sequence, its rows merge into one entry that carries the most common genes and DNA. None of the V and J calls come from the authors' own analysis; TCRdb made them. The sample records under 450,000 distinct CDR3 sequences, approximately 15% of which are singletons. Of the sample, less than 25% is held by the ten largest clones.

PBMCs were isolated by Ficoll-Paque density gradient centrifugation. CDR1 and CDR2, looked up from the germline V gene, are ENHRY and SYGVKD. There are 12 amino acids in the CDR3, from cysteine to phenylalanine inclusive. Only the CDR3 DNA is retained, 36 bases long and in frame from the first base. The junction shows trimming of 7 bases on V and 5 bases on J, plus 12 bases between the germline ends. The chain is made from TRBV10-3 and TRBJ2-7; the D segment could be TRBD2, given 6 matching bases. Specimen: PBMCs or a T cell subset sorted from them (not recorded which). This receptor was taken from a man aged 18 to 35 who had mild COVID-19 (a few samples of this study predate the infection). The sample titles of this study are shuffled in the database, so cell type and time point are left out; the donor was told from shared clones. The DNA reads TGTGCCATCACTTGGGACTCTAACGAGCAGTACTTC. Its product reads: CAITWDSNEQYF.